Shown below are 31 T cell receptor beta chains from a single sample sequenced in a study of blood T cell repertoires in COVID-19. The repertoire was sequenced with immunoSEQ multiplex PCR; TCRdb's copy has only in-frame clones and lacks some. The sample has 250,000 to 350,000 clones, approximately 90% seen once. Sequenced input: peripheral blood. These receptor sequences come from a woman in her 30s who had recovered from COVID-19.

This clone was observed once. The genes are TRBV6-5 and TRBJ2-7, with a weak D call TRBD2 (6 bases). CDR1 and CDR2 from the germline V gene are MNHEY and SVGAGI. CDR3 length: 12 residues. V was clipped by 5 bases and J by 5 bases, with 10 bases between them. CDR3 region: CASSPGVDEQYF. In nucleotides, the CDR3 is TGTGCCAGCAGTCCGGGGGTCGACGAGCAGTACTTC.

V gene TRBV28 combines with J gene TRBJ2-2, with D uncertain. Trimming pared 7 bases from V and 3 bases from J, leaving 6 bases between. Germline values: CDR1 MDHEN, CDR2 SYDVKM. This CDR3 has 12 residues. The CDR3 here is CASTTYTGELFF. The CDR3 DNA reads TGTGCCAGCACCACTTACACCGGGGAGCTGTTTTTT.

This clone was counted once. Here the CDR3 reads CASSPLAGAGNEQFF. CDR3 coding DNA: TGCGCCAGCAGCCCCCTAGCGGGGGCGGGTAATGAGCAGTTCTTC. The V call is TRBV4-3, the J call TRBJ2-1; the match to TRBD2 covers 10 bases. Trimming cost V 4 bases and J 7 bases; bases outside gene matches: 7. From germline, CDR1 is LGHNA and CDR2 YSLEER. The length of the CDR3 is 15 residues.

The chain joins TRBV7-2 to TRBJ1-5; 10 bases line up with TRBD1. Trimming at V came to 1 base and at J to 7 bases, leaving 4 bases not matched to a gene. CDR3 length: 15 residues. Germline V gene sequence: CDR1 SGHTA, CDR2 FQGNSA. The CDR3 region is CASSLGQGAGQPQHF. As DNA, the CDR3 is TGTGCCAGCAGCTTAGGACAGGGGGCAGGGCAGCCCCAGCATTTT.

This clone is a singleton in its sample. V and J are TRBV7-3 and TRBJ1-1; 9 bases line up with TRBD1. V dropped 0 bases and J dropped 4; count of bases not matched to a gene: 6. The CDR3 is 16 residues long. The V gene's germline CDR1 is SGHTA and CDR2 FQGTGA. In DNA form, the CDR3 reads TGTGCCAGCAGCTTAACGGGACAGGGCGGGTCCACTGAAGCTTTCTTT. It specifies CASSLTGQGGSTEAFF.

The table lists this clone with a count of one. The V call is TRBV28, the J call TRBJ1-3; no clear D. Germline V gene data show CDR1 as MDHEN and CDR2 as SYDVKM. V was shortened by 3 bases and J by 0 bases, with 9 bases between the two germline ends. This CDR3 contains 15 residues. In DNA, the CDR3 is TGTGCCAGCAGTTTGGCAGTTCCCTCTGGAAACACCATATATTTT. Its protein is CASSLAVPSGNTIYF.

The rearrangement links TRBV4-1 to TRBJ2-7, with no clear D. V lost 2 bases and J lost 3, with 8 bases in between. Germline values: CDR1 MGHRA, CDR2 YSYEKL. The CDR3 contains 13 residues. As DNA, the CDR3 is TGCGCCAGCAGCCAAACGCCGGGCTACGAGCAGTACTTC. Its protein is CASSQTPGYEQYF.

This clone was detected a few times. This chain links TRBV5-4 with TRBJ1-5, with D perhaps TRBD1 (6 bases). Trimming stripped 0 bases from V and 9 bases from J, with 13 bases between. The CDR3 is made up of 14 amino acids. Per germline, CDR1 SGHNT and CDR2 YYREEE (reference sequence). Written as DNA, the CDR3 is TGTGCCAGCAGCTTGGAGTGGACAGCCGGGCCCCAGCATTTT. Amino acid sequence: CASSLEWTAGPQHF.

The chain carries TRBV7-2 and TRBJ1-2; a weak D match, TRBD1 (5 bases). The germline V gene encodes CDR1 SGHTA and CDR2 FQGNSA. Trimming cost V 7 bases and J 4 bases, with 13 bases left between them. The CDR3 sequence is 13 residues long. DNA for the CDR3: TGTGCCAGCACTCTAAACGGGGGCTATGGCTACACCTTC. It codes for CASTLNGGYGYTF. The full variable domain, in which reference TRBV7-2 and TRBJ1-2 provide the parts outside the CDR3, is GAGVSQSPSNKVTEKGKDVELRCDPISGHTALYWYRQSLGQGLEFLIYFQGNSAPDKSGLPSDRFSAERTGGSVSTLTIQRTQQEDSAVYLCASTLNGGYGYTFGSGTRLTVV.

The V gene is TRBV3-1 (or the pseudogene TRBV3-2), the J gene TRBJ2-7; 8 nucleotides align to TRBD1. In germline, CDR1 is LGHDT, CDR2 YNNKEL (reference sequence). J lost 5 bases, V lost 4 bases, and 10 bases had no gene match. CDR3 length: 15 amino acids. The CDR3: CASSPWTGTGDEQYF. Here the CDR3 DNA reads TGTGCCAGCAGCCCTTGGACAGGGACGGGGGACGAGCAGTACTTC.

V is TRBV27 and J is TRBJ1-6, with 11 bases that match TRBD1. Trimming removed 4 bases from V and 0 bases from J; junction bases left unmatched: 5. Germline values: CDR1 MNHEY, CDR2 SMNVEV (reference sequence). The CDR3 runs 18 residues. The CDR3 DNA is TGTGCCAGCAGTTCTGGGACAGGGGGAAGCTCCTATAATTCACCCCTCCACTTT. Encoded protein: CASSSGTGGSSYNSPLHF.

V and J are TRBV11-2 and TRBJ2-7; 7 bases fit TRBD1. CDR3 length equals 15 residues. CDR1 and CDR2 from the germline V gene are SGHAT and FQNNGV. With V trimmed by 5 bases and J by 4 bases, 11 bases remained unmatched. CDR3 amino acids: CASSLGQVKRYEQYF. The CDR3 DNA follows: TGTGCCAGCAGCCTCGGACAGGTAAAACGGTACGAGCAGTACTTC.

J is TRBJ2-3 and V is TRBV5-1, with D tentatively TRBD2 (5 bases). CDR1 and CDR2 from the germline V gene are SGHRS and YFSETQ. The ends were cut back, 2 bases at V and 0 bases at J, with 16 bases in the middle. The CDR3 has 17 amino acids. This chain's CDR3 is CASSFRPIASSTDTQYF. The CDR3, as DNA: TGCGCCAGCAGCTTCCGCCCCATAGCGTCTAGCACAGATACGCAGTATTTT. The full variable domain, its missing parts supplied by reference TRBV5-1 and TRBJ2-3, is KAGVTQTPRYLIKTRGQQVTLSCSPISGHRSVSWYQQTPGQGLQFLFEYFSETQRNKGNFPGRFSGRQFSNSRSEMNVSTLELGDSALYLCASSFRPIASSTDTQYFGPGTRLTVL.

This chain connects TRBV5-6 to TRBJ1-1; D gene unclear. The CDR3 runs 15 residues. Trimming took off 4 bases at V and 2 bases at J, with 15 bases between the two ends. From germline, CDR1 is SGHDT and CDR2 YYEEEE. CDR3: CASSPRLGSNTEAFF. CDR3 sequence (DNA): TGTGCCAGCAGCCCCCGTTTGGGGAGTAACACTGAAGCTTTCTTT.

In nucleotides, the CDR3 is TGTGCCTCAAGGACACCTCTCGCTACCAATTCACCCCTCCACTTT. The encoded protein is CASRTPLATNSPLHF. The chain couples TRBV25-1 to TRBJ1-6, with D possibly matching TRBD1 (5 bases). The V gene lost 11 bases and the J gene lost 7 bases, with 21 bases spanning the gap. There are 15 residues in the CDR3. The germline CDR1 and CDR2 sequences are MGHDK and SYGVNS.

The chain employs TRBV4-1 and TRBJ2-3, with D possibly TRBD2 on 5 matching bases. This CDR3 has 14 residues. Germline CDR1 is MGHRA and CDR2 is YSYEKL. Trimming shortened V by 1 base and J by 4 bases, and 9 bases separated the two germline ends. The CDR3 nucleotides read TGCGCCAGCAGCCAAGCGGGGTCCTCAGATACGCAGTATTTT. Encoded protein: CASSQAGSSDTQYF.

The chain has TRBV11-2 and TRBJ2-1, with 10 bases matching TRBD2. With V trimmed by 1 base and J by 4 bases, 4 bases remained unmatched. The CDR3 loop spans 16 amino acids. Germline V gene lookup returns CDR1 SGHAT and CDR2 FQNNGV. CDR3 loop: CASSLVLAGGYNEQFF. The CDR3 region has the DNA TGTGCCAGCAGCTTAGTGTTAGCGGGGGGTTACAATGAGCAGTTCTTC.

In nucleotides, the CDR3 is TGTGCCAGCAGTTTATTGCGGGATCGGAACTATGGCTACACCTTC. Translated, it gives CASSLLRDRNYGYTF. The rearrangement joins TRBV27 to TRBJ1-2; D call uncertain. Looked up from germline, CDR1 is MNHEY and CDR2 is SMNVEV (reference sequence). This CDR3 has 15 amino acids. V gave up 1 base and J gave up 2 bases, with 11 bases separating them.

The chain uses TRBV6-1 and TRBJ2-7; D is perhaps TRBD1 (6 bases). The CDR3 spans 16 residues. Trimming took 4 bases from V and 5 from J, leaving 21 bases between them. CDR1 MNHNS and CDR2 SASEGT come from the germline V gene. The CDR3 DNA reads TGTGCCAGCAGTGGCCAGGGGACGACCTCCATGGACGAGCAGTACTTC. It encodes CASSGQGTTSMDEQYF.

This clone was observed a few times. The genes are TRBV5-1 and TRBJ1-1, with 10 bases lining up with TRBD1. Losses at the gene ends were 4 bases for V and 1 base for J; bases not matched to a gene: 7. CDR1 is SGHRS, CDR2 YFSETQ, per germline. This CDR3 is 16 amino acids long. This chain's CDR3 is CASSATGTGENTEAFF. Here the CDR3 DNA reads TGCGCCAGCAGCGCCACCGGGACAGGGGAGAACACTGAAGCTTTCTTT.

The chain joins TRBV29-1 to TRBJ2-7, with 10 bases lining up with TRBD2. V was pared by 4 bases and J by 7 bases, with 13 bases of the junction left unmatched. CDR1 and CDR2 (germline): SQVTM, ANQGSEA. This CDR3 has 15 amino acids. CDR3 in DNA: TGCAGCGTTGTTTCTAGCGGGGGCCAGAGGAAGGAGCAGTACTTC. It translates to CSVVSSGGQRKEQYF.

The V gene is TRBV2, the J gene TRBJ1-3; D unresolved. The CDR3 consists of 14 residues. The V gene lost 7 bases and the J gene lost 2 bases, with 12 bases spanning the gap. Germline V lookup: CDR1 SNHLY, CDR2 FYNNEI. The CDR3 here is CASMQEGTGNTIYF. The CDR3 DNA follows: TGTGCCAGCATGCAGGAAGGAACTGGAAACACCATATATTTT.

This clone is a singleton in its sample. V usage is TRBV3-1 (or the pseudogene TRBV3-2) and J usage is TRBJ2-7; possible D gene TRBD2, 5 bases. V was clipped by 4 bases and J by 5 bases, with 18 bases between them. This CDR3 has 15 residues. Looked up from germline, CDR1 is LGHDT and CDR2 is YNNKEL (reference sequence). The CDR3 nucleotides are TGTGCCAGCAGCCCCATCTCACGGGGTAAAAACGAGCAGTACTTC. Translating gives CASSPISRGKNEQYF.

The V and J genes are TRBV4-3 and TRBJ2-2; 12 bases match TRBD2. Germline V lookup: CDR1 LGHNA, CDR2 YSLEER. J lost 6 bases, V lost 0 bases, and 5 bases had no gene match. The CDR3 is made up of 17 amino acids. The CDR3 nucleotides read TGCGCCAGCAGCCAAGATCTAGCGGGGGGGCAGGCCGGGGAGCTGTTTTTT. Its translation: CASSQDLAGGQAGELFF.

The chain combines TRBV5-1 with TRBJ2-1; 11 positions match TRBD2. This CDR3 comprises 16 residues. CDR1 is SGHRS and CDR2 is YFSETQ in the germline V gene. The trim removed 4 bases at V and 10 bases at J, leaving 13 bases unmatched. CDR3 sequence (DNA): TGCGCCAGCAGCCTCGACCCTAGCGGGGGGCCGAGGGAGCAGTTCTTC. This sequence encodes CASSLDPSGGPREQFF.

This rearrangement joins TRBV4-2 to TRBJ1-1; no clear D. V lost 0 bases to trimming and J lost 1 base, with 9 bases between them. CDR1 and CDR2 from the germline V gene are LGHNA and YNFKEQ. CDR3 size: 15 residues. The CDR3 loop reads CASSQDVGTNTEAFF. Written as DNA, the CDR3 is TGTGCCAGCAGCCAAGATGTCGGTACGAACACTGAAGCTTTCTTT.

The V call is TRBV27, the J call TRBJ2-7; 7 bases match TRBD1. The CDR3 covers 14 residues. V was clipped by 10 bases and J by 4 bases; unmatched bases: 13. Germline lookup yields CDR1 MNHEY and CDR2 SMNVEV (reference sequence). CDR3: CATATLQGKYEQYF. The DNA of the CDR3 is TGTGCCACCGCGACTCTACAGGGGAAGTACGAGCAGTACTTC.

The rearrangement uses TRBV4-1 and TRBJ2-2; 7 bases fit TRBD1. Looked up from germline, CDR1 is MGHRA and CDR2 is YSYEKL. Trimming removed 4 bases from V and 3 bases from J; junction bases left unmatched: 2. The CDR3 consists of 14 residues. The chain's CDR3 is CASSRGTDTGELFF. DNA of the CDR3: TGCGCCAGCAGCCGTGGGACAGACACCGGGGAGCTGTTTTTT.

CDR3 DNA: TGTGCCAGCAGTGGGTCCGGCAGGGAACACCCAATCAATCAGCCCCAGCATTTT. It encodes CASSGSGREHPINQPQHF. This sequence joins TRBV2 and TRBJ1-5; D possibly corresponds to TRBD1 (5 bases). CDR3 size: 18 residues. V dropped 4 bases and J dropped 3 bases, with 22 bases sitting between them. The germline CDR1 and CDR2 sequences are SNHLY and FYNNEI.

The chain is built from TRBV6-4 and TRBJ2-3, with 9 nucleotides matching TRBD1. V gave up 10 bases and J gave up 11 bases; unmatched junction bases: 16. This CDR3 is built from 14 residues. Germline V gene data show CDR1 as MRHNA and CDR2 as SNTAGT. The CDR3, as DNA: TGTGCCACCCCGGGGACAGGGTTGAGGATAGTGCAGTATTTT. This translates into CATPGTGLRIVQYF.

The chain links TRBV30 to TRBJ2-1; 7 positions agree with TRBD2. The junction had 8 bases not matched to a gene; V was cut back by 3 bases and J by 9 bases. This CDR3 has 13 amino acids. CDR1 is GTSNPN, CDR2 SVGIG, per germline (reference sequence). The CDR3 coding sequence is TGTGCCTGGAGCCTAGGTGGGGGGGTTGAGCAGTTCTTC. As protein: CAWSLGGGVEQFF.